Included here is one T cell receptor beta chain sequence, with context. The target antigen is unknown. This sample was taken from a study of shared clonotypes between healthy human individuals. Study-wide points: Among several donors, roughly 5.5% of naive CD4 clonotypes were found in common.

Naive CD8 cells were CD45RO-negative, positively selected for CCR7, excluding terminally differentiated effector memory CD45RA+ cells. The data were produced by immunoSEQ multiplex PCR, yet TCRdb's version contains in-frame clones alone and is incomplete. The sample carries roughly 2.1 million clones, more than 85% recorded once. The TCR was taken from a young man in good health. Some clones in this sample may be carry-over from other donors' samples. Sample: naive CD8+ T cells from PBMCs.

The CDR3 region has the DNA TGTGCCAGCAGAGCTGGCCTTCTGATCGCTGAAGCTTTCTTT. Residues: CASRAGLLIAEAFF. This chain joins TRBV6-1 and TRBJ1-1, with D unclear. The CDR3 is 14 amino acids. Germline CDR1 reads MNHNS; CDR2 reads SASEGT. Trimming pared 6 bases from V and 6 bases from J, leaving 17 bases between.